This TCR beta chain was recorded in a study of Ad26.COV2.S vaccination and SARS-CoV-2 variants. CDR1 and CDR2 (germline): LGHNA, YSLEER. After removal of 4 bases from V and 4 bases from J, the junction contained 7 bases not matched to a gene. The CDR3 is 17 residues long. The assay was immunoSEQ multiplex PCR, and TCRdb's table has in-frame clones only and misses some. The table records approximately 250,000 clones, around 88% of them present only once. Indicated treatment: approximately 18 received Ad26.COV2.S at low or high dose, single or two shots; five or six received placebo; per-sample allocation not given. The investigators took samples on day 63 after the first vaccine or placebo injection.

The sequencing used peripheral blood, collected in a trial of Ad26.COV2.S vaccine versus placebo. V usage is TRBV4-3 and J usage is TRBJ2-2; 12 bases align to TRBD2. The clonotype comes from a person between 18 and 65 years old who received the Ad26.COV2.S COVID-19 vaccine or a placebo. This CDR3 reads CASSLRLAGEVTGELFF. As DNA, the CDR3 is TGCGCCAGCAGCCTCCGACTAGCGGGAGAAGTCACCGGGGAGCTGTTTTTT.